The 27 T cell receptor beta chains presented below share a single source sample, sequenced in a study of T cells after posttransplantation cyclophosphamide. Using immunoSEQ multiplex PCR, the repertoire was profiled, and TCRdb retains in-frame clones only, with some absent. The repertoire consists of about 5,000 clones, with 70% to 85% occurring once and the leading ten covering 34%. Treatment was busulfan-fludarabine conditioning, a marrow graft, and cyclophosphamide on days +3 and +4. The sequences come from PBMCs, collected after allogeneic stem cell transplant with posttransplant cyclophosphamide. The receptors here all came from a male patient in his sixties who received an allogeneic stem cell transplant from an unrelated donor, was CMV-positive, and had no GVHD. Some T cells may have come from the graft donor.

This clone appeared a few times. V and J are TRBV12-5 and TRBJ1-6; TRBD1 aligns across 7 bases. Losses at the gene ends were 4 bases for V and 2 bases for J; bases not matched to a gene: 5. The CDR3 spans 16 residues. In germline, CDR1 is LGHNT, CDR2 FRNRAP. The CDR3 sequence is CASGSTGSTYNSPLHF. The DNA of the CDR3 is TGTGCTAGTGGTTCGACAGGGAGCACCTATAATTCACCCCTCCACTTT.

The rearrangement links TRBV7-6 to TRBJ2-1; 7 nucleotides line up with TRBD2. Germline V gene sequence: CDR1 SGHVS, CDR2 FNYEAQ. CDR3 length: 16 amino acids. V was pared by 5 bases and J by 5 bases, with 12 bases of the junction left unmatched. The CDR3 DNA reads as TGTGCCAGCAGCCGACGAGCGGGGAGTGGAAACAATGAGCAGTTCTTC. It translates to CASSRRAGSGNNEQFF.

The rearrangement links TRBV5-1 to TRBJ1-1, with a tentative D call TRBD1 (5 bases). The CDR3 is made up of 15 amino acids. The germline V gene has CDR1 SGHRS and CDR2 YFSETQ. Trimming removed 2 bases from V and 0 bases from J, with 11 bases in between. The CDR3 DNA sequence: TGCGCCAGCAGCTTCCCGGGGGGGATGAACACTGAAGCTTTCTTT. Amino acid sequence: CASSFPGGMNTEAFF.

The rearrangement joins TRBV19 to TRBJ1-5; TRBD1 matches 7 bases. The CDR3 is made up of 16 amino acids. The germline gives CDR1 LNHDA, CDR2 SQIVND (reference sequence). V was clipped by 4 bases and J by 2 bases; unmatched bases: 8. In DNA, the CDR3 is TGTGCCAGTAGTAAGCGACAGGGTGATCGCAATCAGCCCCAGCATTTT. The encoded protein is CASSKRQGDRNQPQHF.

This clone was seen a handful of times. A junction boundary mismatches the germline segment, possibly from a read error. The genes are TRBV5-5 and TRBJ2-3; weak D call: TRBD1 (5 bases). In germline, CDR1 is SGHKS, CDR2 YYEKEE (reference sequence). The CDR3 sequence is 13 residues long. CDR3 bases: TGTGCGAGCAGGCAACAACAGGCCTCTACGCAGTATTTT. This sequence encodes CASRQQQASTQYF.

This clone was counted between two and nine times. The V call is TRBV19, the J call TRBJ1-2; TRBD1 is a possible D gene (6 bases). The CDR3 consists of 19 residues. Germline-derived CDR1 and CDR2 are LNHDA and SQIVND (reference sequence). V lost 4 bases, J lost 4 bases, and 28 bases lay in between. The CDR3 bases are TGTGCCAGTAGTACCATATCCGGGACACAATACGAGTCCTTCTATGGCTACACCTTC. It specifies CASSTISGTQYESFYGYTF.

This clone turned up a few times. The gene calls are TRBV11-2 and TRBJ2-1; D call uncertain. From germline, CDR1 is SGHAT and CDR2 FQNNGV. This CDR3 region has 13 residues. V lost 0 bases to trimming and J lost 5 bases, with 5 bases between them. Here the CDR3 DNA reads TGTGCCAGCAGCTTAGAGGCCCACAATGAGCAGTTCTTC. This translates into CASSLEAHNEQFF. The full variable domain, its missing parts supplied by reference TRBV11-2 and TRBJ2-1, is EAGVAQSPRYKIIEKRQSVAFWCNPISGHATLYWYQQILGQGPKLLIQFQNNGVVDDSQLPKDRFSAERLKGVDSTLKIQPAKLEDSAVYLCASSLEAHNEQFFGPGTRLTVL.

The J gene is TRBJ1-5, the V gene TRBV2, with no clear D. The CDR3 extends over 14 amino acids. Germline CDR1 and CDR2: SNHLY and FYNNEI. V lost 4 bases, J lost 11 bases, and 18 bases lay in between. The CDR3 bases are TGTGCCAGCAGTGGGCAGCTCCGGTCCGCGGCCCAGCATTTT. Translating it yields CASSGQLRSAAQHF.

The V and J genes are TRBV28 and TRBJ2-7; 12 nucleotides agree with TRBD1. Unmatched junction bases numbered 6, after V lost 2 bases and J lost 4 bases. The CDR3 contains 16 residues. Germline V gene sequence: CDR1 MDHEN, CDR2 SYDVKM. The CDR3 region is CASSLRDRGRYYEQYF. The CDR3 nucleotides are TGTGCCAGCAGTTTAAGGGACAGGGGGCGGTATTACGAGCAGTACTTC. The whole variable domain, filled in from reference TRBV28 and TRBJ2-7, reads DVKVTQSSRYLVKRTGEKVFLECVQDMDHENMFWYRQDPGLGLRLIYFSYDVKMKEKGDIPEGYSVSREKKERFSLILESASTNQTSMYLCASSLRDRGRYYEQYFGPGTRLTVT.

This clone is a singleton in its sample. The chain uses TRBV18 and TRBJ1-1; 8 bases match TRBD1. CDR3 size: 14 residues. Trimming at V came to 1 base and at J to 7 bases, leaving 5 bases not matched to a gene. Germline V gene sequence: CDR1 KGHSH, CDR2 LQKENI. The CDR3 nucleotides read TGTGCCAGCTCACCACGACAGGGGACCTATGAAGCTTTCTTT. This sequence encodes CASSPRQGTYEAFF.

By proportion, this clone is medium-sized. CDR3 in DNA: TGCGCCAGCAGTCACGGGGCCTACGAGCAGTACTTC. It specifies CASSHGAYEQYF. The chain employs TRBV23-1 and TRBJ2-7; perhaps TRBD2 as D (5 bases). TRBV23-1 carries the ORF label, with uncertain function. Trimming cost V 3 bases and J 2 bases, with 5 bases left between them. There are 12 residues in the CDR3.

The CDR3 sequence: CASSQGLGALEQYF. Here the CDR3 DNA reads TGCGCCAGCAGCCAAGGATTAGGGGCGCTCGAGCAGTACTTC. The rearrangement links TRBV4-3 to TRBJ2-7, with D perhaps TRBD1 (5 bases). Trimming pared 1 base from V and 6 bases from J, leaving 13 bases between. The CDR3 length is 14 residues. Germline assignment: CDR1 LGHNA and CDR2 YSLEER.

In regard to this clone: This sample also contains other DNA sequences that code for the same CDR3. This sequence joins TRBV5-6 and TRBJ2-1; TRBD1 matches at 7 bases. Trimming took 4 bases from V and 6 from J; bases not matched to a gene: 4. Germline CDR1 is SGHDT and CDR2 is YYEEEE. The CDR3 extends over 13 amino acids. Written as DNA, the CDR3 is TGTGCCAGCAGCCTCGACAGGGTCAATGAGCAGTTCTTC. Amino acids: CASSLDRVNEQFF.

The chain combines TRBV28 with TRBJ1-5; no clear D gene. Germline loops: CDR1 MDHEN, CDR2 SYDVKM. The germline V and J ends were trimmed by 5 bases and 5 bases, with 16 bases remaining between them. The CDR3 is 15 amino acids. CDR3 DNA: TGTGCCAGCAGTACCCATCCCCGGGGAGATCAGCCCCAGCATTTT. It codes for CASSTHPRGDQPQHF.

This clone came up once. This chain uses TRBV7-9 with TRBJ2-3; 10 positions match TRBD2. Trimming at V came to 5 bases and at J to 5 bases, leaving 10 bases not matched to a gene. This CDR3 region has 16 residues. CDR1 is SEHNR and CDR2 is FQNEAQ in the germline V gene (reference sequence). CDR3 coding DNA: TGTGCCAGCAGCGAGGCAAGCGGGGGGGCTCTAGATACGCAGTATTTT. It encodes CASSEASGGALDTQYF.

CDR3 DNA: TGTGCCAGCAGTGGGGGGGTAGGTACGCAGTATTTT. Translation: CASSGGVGTQYF. The chain recombines TRBV28 with TRBJ2-3; 7 nucleotides line up with TRBD2. CDR3 size: 12 residues. The V gene end was trimmed by 5 bases and the J gene end by 8 bases; junction bases not matched to a gene: 4. From germline, CDR1 is MDHEN and CDR2 SYDVKM. Filled out from reference TRBV28 and TRBJ2-3, the complete variable domain reads DVKVTQSSRYLVKRTGEKVFLECVQDMDHENMFWYRQDPGLGLRLIYFSYDVKMKEKGDIPEGYSVSREKKERFSLILESASTNQTSMYLCASSGGVGTQYFGPGTRLTVL.

The rearrangement links TRBV7-6 to TRBJ2-7, with 9 bases aligning to TRBD2. The CDR3 consists of 16 residues. Germline V gene lookup returns CDR1 SGHVS and CDR2 FNYEAQ. Trimming removed 4 bases from V and 0 bases from J; junction bases left unmatched: 7. The CDR3 DNA sequence: TGTGCCAGCAGCTCCAATAGCGGGAGCGCCTCCTACGAGCAGTACTTC. Translating gives CASSSNSGSASYEQYF.

This clone was seen just once. CDR3 loop: CASSLRGVEETQYF. The CDR3 DNA reads as TGTGCCAGCAGCTTACGGGGGGTTGAAGAGACCCAGTACTTC. J is TRBJ2-5 and V is TRBV5-4; the match to TRBD2 covers 7 bases. The V gene end was trimmed by 2 bases and the J gene end by 3 bases; junction bases not matched to a gene: 4. This CDR3 has 14 amino acids. Germline V gene data show CDR1 as SGHNT and CDR2 as YYREEE (reference sequence).

The chain uses TRBV5-1 and TRBJ2-1, with TRBD2 matching over 8 bases. Germline CDR1 and CDR2: SGHRS and YFSETQ. With V trimmed by 4 bases and J by 3 bases, 9 bases remained unmatched. This CDR3 has 16 amino acids. Here the CDR3 reads CASSPRAGELYNEQFF. Here the CDR3 DNA reads TGCGCCAGCAGCCCTCGAGCGGGGGAGCTCTACAATGAGCAGTTCTTC.

This chain uses TRBV5-5 with TRBJ2-3; D call uncertain. The germline CDR1 and CDR2 sequences are SGHKS and YYEKEE (reference sequence). The CDR3 is 12 amino acids. Deletions cut 0 bases from V and 5 bases from J, with 4 bases between. In DNA form, the CDR3 reads TGTGCCAGCAGCTTGGACGGAGATACGCAGTATTTT. Translated: CASSLDGDTQYF.

The gene calls are TRBV29-1 and TRBJ1-1; D uncertain. Germline V gene data show CDR1 as SQVTM and CDR2 as ANQGSEA. The CDR3 runs to 13 residues. V was trimmed by 7 bases and J by 3 bases, leaving 15 bases between them. CDR3 loop: CSARKEVDTEAFF. The CDR3 nucleotides are TGCAGCGCCCGAAAGGAGGTGGACACTGAAGCTTTCTTT.

This chain uses TRBV5-6 with TRBJ2-2; D is possibly TRBD1 (6 bases). Germline V lookup: CDR1 SGHDT, CDR2 YYEEEE. V was clipped by 2 bases and J by 6 bases, with 8 bases between them. The CDR3 runs 13 residues. The CDR3 sequence is CASSLQGPGELFF. CDR3 DNA sequence: TGTGCCAGCAGCTTACAGGGCCCCGGGGAGCTGTTTTTT.

V usage is TRBV4-3 and J usage is TRBJ1-1; 7 bases are a match to TRBD1. V dropped 1 base and J dropped 7; count of bases not matched to a gene: 12. This CDR3 spans 16 amino acids. Germline assignment: CDR1 LGHNA and CDR2 YSLEER. CDR3 in amino acids: CASSQVAGQLSHEAFF. The DNA of the CDR3 is TGCGCCAGCAGCCAAGTCGCGGGACAGTTGAGTCATGAAGCTTTCTTT.

This rearrangement joins TRBV30 to TRBJ2-1, with 8 bases matching TRBD2. Trimming cost V 4 bases and J 4 bases; bases outside gene matches: 3. The CDR3 is 13 residues long. CDR1 is GTSNPN and CDR2 is SVGIG in the germline V gene (reference sequence). The CDR3 here is CAWTTSGYNEQFF. The CDR3 DNA follows: TGTGCCTGGACAACTAGCGGTTACAATGAGCAGTTCTTC.

The chain uses TRBV4-2 and TRBJ1-2; D possibly corresponds to TRBD1 (5 bases). The CDR3 spans 14 residues. Germline CDR1 LGHNA, CDR2 YNFKEQ. V lost 5 bases, J lost 2 bases, and 12 bases lay in between. The CDR3 nucleotides are TGTGCCAGCAGCTCGGGAGGGGACAACTATGGCTACACCTTC. It codes for CASSSGGDNYGYTF.

This clone was counted a few times. V and J are TRBV5-5 and TRBJ2-7, with 8 bases fitting TRBD2. Germline values: CDR1 SGHKS, CDR2 YYEKEE (reference sequence). This CDR3 comprises 15 residues. V trimming: 4 bases; J trimming: 0 bases; junction bases outside the gene matches: 6. Written as DNA, the CDR3 is TGTGCCAGCAGCACACAGCGGGGGAGCTCCTACGAGCAGTACTTC. It yields the protein CASSTQRGSSYEQYF.

The CDR3 loop reads CASSLLGTSYEQYF. The CDR3 nucleotides are TGTGCCAGCAGCTTACTAGGCACTTCATACGAGCAGTACTTC. This chain joins TRBV11-3 and TRBJ2-7; D not certain. The V and J ends lost 2 bases and 4 bases respectively, with 12 bases between them. Germline-derived CDR1 and CDR2 are SGHNT and YENEEA. The CDR3 spans 14 residues.